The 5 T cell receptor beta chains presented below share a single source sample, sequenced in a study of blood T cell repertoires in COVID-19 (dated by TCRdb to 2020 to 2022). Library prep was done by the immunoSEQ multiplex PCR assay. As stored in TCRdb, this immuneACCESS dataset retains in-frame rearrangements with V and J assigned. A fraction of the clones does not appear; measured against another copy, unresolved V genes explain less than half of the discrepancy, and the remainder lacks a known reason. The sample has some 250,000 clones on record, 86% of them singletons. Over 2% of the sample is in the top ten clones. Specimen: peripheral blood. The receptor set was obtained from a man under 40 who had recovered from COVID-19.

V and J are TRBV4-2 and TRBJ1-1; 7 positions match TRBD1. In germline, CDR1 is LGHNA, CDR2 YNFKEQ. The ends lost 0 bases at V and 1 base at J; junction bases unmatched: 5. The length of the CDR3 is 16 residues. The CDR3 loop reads CASSQDLRGPNTEAFF. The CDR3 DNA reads TGTGCCAGCAGCCAAGATCTAAGGGGGCCGAACACTGAAGCTTTCTTT.

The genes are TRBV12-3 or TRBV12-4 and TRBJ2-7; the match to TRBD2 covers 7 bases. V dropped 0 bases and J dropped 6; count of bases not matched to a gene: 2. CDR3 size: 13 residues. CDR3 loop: CASSLARGSEQYF. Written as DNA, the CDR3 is TGTGCCAGCAGTTTAGCGCGCGGGAGCGAGCAGTACTTC.

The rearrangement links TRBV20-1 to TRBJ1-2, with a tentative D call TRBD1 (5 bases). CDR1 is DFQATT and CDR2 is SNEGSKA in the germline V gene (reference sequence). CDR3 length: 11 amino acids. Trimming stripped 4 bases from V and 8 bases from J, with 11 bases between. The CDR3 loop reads CSATRDEGYTF. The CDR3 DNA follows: TGCAGTGCTACCAGGGATGAGGGCTACACCTTC.

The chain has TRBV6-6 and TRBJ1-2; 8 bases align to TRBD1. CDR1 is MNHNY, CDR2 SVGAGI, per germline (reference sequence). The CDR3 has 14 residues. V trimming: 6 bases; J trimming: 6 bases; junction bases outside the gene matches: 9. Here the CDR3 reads CASSPTGGWDGYTF. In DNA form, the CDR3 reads TGTGCCAGCAGCCCCACAGGGGGGTGGGATGGCTACACCTTC.

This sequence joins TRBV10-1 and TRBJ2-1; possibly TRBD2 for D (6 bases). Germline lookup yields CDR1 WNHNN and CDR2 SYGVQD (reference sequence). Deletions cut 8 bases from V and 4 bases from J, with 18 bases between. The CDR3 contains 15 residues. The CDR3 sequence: CASVGGTDRYNEQFF. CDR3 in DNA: TGCGCCAGCGTAGGCGGGACTGACCGATACAATGAGCAGTTCTTC.